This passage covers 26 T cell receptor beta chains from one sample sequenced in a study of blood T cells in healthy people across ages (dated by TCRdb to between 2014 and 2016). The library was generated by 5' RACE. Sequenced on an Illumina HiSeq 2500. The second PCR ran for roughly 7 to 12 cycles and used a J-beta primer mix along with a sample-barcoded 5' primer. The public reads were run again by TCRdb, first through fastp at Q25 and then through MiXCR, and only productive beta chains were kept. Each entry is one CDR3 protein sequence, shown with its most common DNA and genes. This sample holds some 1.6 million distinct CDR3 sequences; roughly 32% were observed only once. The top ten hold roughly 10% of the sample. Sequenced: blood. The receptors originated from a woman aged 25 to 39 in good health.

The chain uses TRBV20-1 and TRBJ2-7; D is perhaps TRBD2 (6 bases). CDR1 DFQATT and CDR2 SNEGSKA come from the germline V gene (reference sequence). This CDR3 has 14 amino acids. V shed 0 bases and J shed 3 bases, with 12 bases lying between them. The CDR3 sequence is CSARDPGTDYEQYF. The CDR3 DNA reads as TGCAGTGCTAGAGATCCCGGGACTGACTACGAGCAGTACTTC.

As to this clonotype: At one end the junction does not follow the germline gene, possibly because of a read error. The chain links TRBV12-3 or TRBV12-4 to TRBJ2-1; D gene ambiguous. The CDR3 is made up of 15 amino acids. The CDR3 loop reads CASSLLESSYNGQFF. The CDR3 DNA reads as TGTGCCAGCAGTCTCCTGGAAAGCTCCTACAATGGGCAGTTCTTC.

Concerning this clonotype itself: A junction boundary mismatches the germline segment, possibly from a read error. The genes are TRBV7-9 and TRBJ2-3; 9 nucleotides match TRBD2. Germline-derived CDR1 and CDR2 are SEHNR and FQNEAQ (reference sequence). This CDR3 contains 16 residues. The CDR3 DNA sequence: TGTGCCTGCAGCTTAGGGAGACTAGCGGAAGCAGATACGCAGTATTTT. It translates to CACSLGRLAEADTQYF.

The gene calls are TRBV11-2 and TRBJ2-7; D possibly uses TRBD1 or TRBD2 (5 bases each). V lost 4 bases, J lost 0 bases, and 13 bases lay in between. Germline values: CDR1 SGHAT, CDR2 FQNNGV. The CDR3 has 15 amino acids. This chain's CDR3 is CASSSFRDGSYEQYF. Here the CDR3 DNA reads TGTGCCAGCAGCTCATTCCGGGACGGCTCCTACGAGCAGTACTTC.

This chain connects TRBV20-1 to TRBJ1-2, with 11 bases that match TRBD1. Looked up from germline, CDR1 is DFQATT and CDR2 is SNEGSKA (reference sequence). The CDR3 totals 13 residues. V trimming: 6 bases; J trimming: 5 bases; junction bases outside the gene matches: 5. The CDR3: CSAPGQGVYGYTF. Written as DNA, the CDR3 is TGCAGTGCCCCGGGACAGGGGGTTTATGGCTACACCTTC.

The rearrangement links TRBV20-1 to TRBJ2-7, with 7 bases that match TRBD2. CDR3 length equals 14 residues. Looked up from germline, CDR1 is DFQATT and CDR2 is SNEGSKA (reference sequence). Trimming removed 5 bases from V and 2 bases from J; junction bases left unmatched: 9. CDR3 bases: TGCAGTGCTCTGGTTCGGACTAGGGCCTACGAGCAGTACTTC. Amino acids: CSALVRTRAYEQYF.

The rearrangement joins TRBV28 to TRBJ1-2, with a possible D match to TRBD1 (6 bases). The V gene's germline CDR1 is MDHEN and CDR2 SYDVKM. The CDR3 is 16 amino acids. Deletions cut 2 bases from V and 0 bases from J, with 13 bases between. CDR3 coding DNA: TGTGCCAGCAGTTTAACCGGGGGGCGGCCTAACTATGGCTACACCTTC. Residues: CASSLTGGRPNYGYTF.

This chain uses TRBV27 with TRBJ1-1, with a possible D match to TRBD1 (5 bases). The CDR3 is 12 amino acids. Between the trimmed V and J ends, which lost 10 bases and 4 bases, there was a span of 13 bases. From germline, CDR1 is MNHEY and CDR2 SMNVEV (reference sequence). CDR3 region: CATIGTLTEAFF. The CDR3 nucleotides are TGTGCCACCATCGGGACCCTCACTGAAGCTTTCTTT.

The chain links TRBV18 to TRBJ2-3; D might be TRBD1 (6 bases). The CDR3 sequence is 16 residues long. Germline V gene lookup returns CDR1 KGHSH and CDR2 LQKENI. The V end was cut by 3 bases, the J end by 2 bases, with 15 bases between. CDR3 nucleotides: TGTGCCAGCTCACCCCCGGACAGATCGGACACAGATACGCAGTATTTT. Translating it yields CASSPPDRSDTDTQYF.

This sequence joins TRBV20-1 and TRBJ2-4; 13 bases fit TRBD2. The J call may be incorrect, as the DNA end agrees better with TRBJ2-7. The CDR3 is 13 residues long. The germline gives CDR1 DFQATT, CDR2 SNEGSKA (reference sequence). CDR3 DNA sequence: TGCAGTGCTAGGACTAGCGGGAGGAACGAGCAGTACTTC. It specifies CSARTSGRNEQYF.

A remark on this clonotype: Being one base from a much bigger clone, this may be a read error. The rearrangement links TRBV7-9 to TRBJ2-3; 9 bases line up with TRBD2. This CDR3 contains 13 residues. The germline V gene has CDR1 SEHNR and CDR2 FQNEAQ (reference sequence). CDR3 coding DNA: TGTGCCGGCAGCTTAGCGGGGGAGGATACGCAGTATTTT. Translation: CAGSLAGEDTQYF.

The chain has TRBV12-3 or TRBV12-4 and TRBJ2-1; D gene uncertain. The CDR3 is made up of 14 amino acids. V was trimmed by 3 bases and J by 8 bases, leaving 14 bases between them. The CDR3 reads CASSLLSFGHEQFF. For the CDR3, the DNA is TGTGCCAGCAGTTTGTTGAGTTTTGGTCATGAGCAGTTCTTC.

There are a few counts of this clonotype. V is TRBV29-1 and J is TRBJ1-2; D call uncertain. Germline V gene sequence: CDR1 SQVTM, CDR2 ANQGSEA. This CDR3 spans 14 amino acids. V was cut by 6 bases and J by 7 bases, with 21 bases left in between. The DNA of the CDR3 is TGCAGCGTCGCCTTGAGGGTTGGGGTTGGTGGCTACACCTTC. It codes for CSVALRVGVGGYTF.

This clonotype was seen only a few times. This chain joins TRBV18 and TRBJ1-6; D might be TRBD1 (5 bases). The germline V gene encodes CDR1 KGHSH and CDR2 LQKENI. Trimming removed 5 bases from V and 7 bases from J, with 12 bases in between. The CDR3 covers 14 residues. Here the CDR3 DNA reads TGTGCCAGCTCATCCGACAGAGAAAATTCACCCCTCCACTTT. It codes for CASSSDRENSPLHF.

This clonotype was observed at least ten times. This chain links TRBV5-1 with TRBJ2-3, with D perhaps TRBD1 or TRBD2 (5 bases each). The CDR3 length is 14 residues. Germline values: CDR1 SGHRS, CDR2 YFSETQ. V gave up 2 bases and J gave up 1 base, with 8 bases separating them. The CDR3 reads CASSLRGRTDTQYF. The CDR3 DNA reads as TGCGCCAGCAGCTTACGGGGCCGCACAGATACGCAGTATTTT.

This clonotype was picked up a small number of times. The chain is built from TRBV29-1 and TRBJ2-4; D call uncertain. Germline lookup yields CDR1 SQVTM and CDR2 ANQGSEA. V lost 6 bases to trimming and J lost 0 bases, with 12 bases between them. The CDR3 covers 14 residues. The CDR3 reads CSVAGEVAKNIQYF. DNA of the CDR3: TGCAGCGTAGCAGGTGAAGTAGCCAAAAACATTCAGTACTTC.

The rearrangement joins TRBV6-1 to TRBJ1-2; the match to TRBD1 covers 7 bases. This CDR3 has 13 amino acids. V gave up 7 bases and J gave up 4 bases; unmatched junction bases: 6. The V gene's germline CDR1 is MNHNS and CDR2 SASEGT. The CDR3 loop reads CASTRGQPYGYTF. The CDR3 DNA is TGTGCCAGCACCAGGGGACAGCCCTATGGCTACACCTTC.

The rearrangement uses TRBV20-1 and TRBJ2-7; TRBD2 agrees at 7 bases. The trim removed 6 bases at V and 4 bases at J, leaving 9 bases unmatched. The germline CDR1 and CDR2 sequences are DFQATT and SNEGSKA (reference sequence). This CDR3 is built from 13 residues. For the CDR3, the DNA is TGCAGTGCGACCCACCTAGCGGTATACGAGCAGTACTTC. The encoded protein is CSATHLAVYEQYF.

The chain's CDR3 is CSARPPGLKHNQPQHF. CDR3 bases: TGCAGTGCTAGACCCCCGGGACTGAAACACAATCAGCCCCAGCATTTT. The chain employs TRBV20-1 and TRBJ1-5, with a weak D call TRBD1 (5 bases). The germline V and J ends were trimmed by 2 bases and 3 bases, with 17 bases remaining between them. The CDR3 loop spans 16 amino acids. The germline CDR1 and CDR2 sequences are DFQATT and SNEGSKA (reference sequence).

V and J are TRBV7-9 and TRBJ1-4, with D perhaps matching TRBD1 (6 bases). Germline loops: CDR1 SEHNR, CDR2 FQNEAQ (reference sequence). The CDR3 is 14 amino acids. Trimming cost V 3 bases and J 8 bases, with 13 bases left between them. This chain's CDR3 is CASSLTGEWEKLFF. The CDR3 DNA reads TGTGCCAGCAGCTTGACAGGTGAATGGGAAAAACTGTTTTTT.

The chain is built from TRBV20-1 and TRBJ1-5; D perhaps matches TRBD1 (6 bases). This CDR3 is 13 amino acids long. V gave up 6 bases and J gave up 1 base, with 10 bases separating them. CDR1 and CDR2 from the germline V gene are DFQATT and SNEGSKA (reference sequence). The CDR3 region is CSAKGGSNQPQHF. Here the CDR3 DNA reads TGCAGTGCCAAGGGGGGGAGCAATCAGCCCCAGCATTTT.

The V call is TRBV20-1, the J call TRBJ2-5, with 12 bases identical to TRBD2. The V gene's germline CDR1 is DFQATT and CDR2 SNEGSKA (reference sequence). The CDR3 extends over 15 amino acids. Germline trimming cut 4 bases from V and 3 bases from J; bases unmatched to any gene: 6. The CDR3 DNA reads TGCAGTGCTACACTAGCGGGGGGTAGAAAAGAGACCCAGTACTTC. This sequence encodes CSATLAGGRKETQYF.

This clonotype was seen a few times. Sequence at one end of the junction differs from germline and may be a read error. The CDR3 nucleotides read TGTGCCAGCAGCCAGACCTTGGGACTAGGTGGTCACGAGCAGTACTTC. Residues: CASSQTLGLGGHEQYF. J is TRBJ2-1 and V is TRBV4-1; 8 nucleotides align to TRBD2. The end of the DNA is better explained by TRBJ2-7, so the J call may be wrong. CDR1 is MGHRA and CDR2 is YSYEKL in the germline V gene. The length of the CDR3 is 16 residues.

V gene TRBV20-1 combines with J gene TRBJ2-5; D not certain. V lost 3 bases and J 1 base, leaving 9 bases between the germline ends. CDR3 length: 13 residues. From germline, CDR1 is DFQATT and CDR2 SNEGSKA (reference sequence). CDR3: CSARARSQETQYF. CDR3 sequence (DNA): TGCAGTGCTAGGGCCCGAAGCCAAGAGACCCAGTACTTC.

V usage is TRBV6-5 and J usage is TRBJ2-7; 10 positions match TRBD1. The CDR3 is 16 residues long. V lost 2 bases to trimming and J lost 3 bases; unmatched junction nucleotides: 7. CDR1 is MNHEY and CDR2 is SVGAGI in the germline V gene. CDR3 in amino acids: CASSYRDRGQSYEQYF. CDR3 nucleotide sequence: TGTGCCAGCAGTTACAGAGACAGGGGGCAGAGCTACGAGCAGTACTTC.

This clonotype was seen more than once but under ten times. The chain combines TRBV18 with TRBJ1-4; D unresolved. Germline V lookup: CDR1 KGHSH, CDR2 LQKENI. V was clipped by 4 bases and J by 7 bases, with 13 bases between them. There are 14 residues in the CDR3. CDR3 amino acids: CASSLGGYGEKLFF. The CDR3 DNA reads TGTGCCAGCTCACTAGGAGGGTATGGTGAAAAACTGTTTTTT.